This T cell receptor beta chain was sequenced for a study of cytomegalovirus exposure and HLA in healthy donors. Primers included in the PCR were 60 Vbeta and 13 Jbeta primers. The table came from immunoSEQ multiplex PCR; TCRdb's copy has only in-frame clones and leaves some out. The table lists more than 65,000 clones, 82% of them singletons. The CDR3 has 18 residues. V lost 3 bases and J lost 7; bases outside the gene matches: 15. Per the germline V gene, CDR1 is SGDLS and CDR2 is YYNGEE. This sequence originates from a man between 18 and 29 years old in good health and CMV-seronegative. The gene calls are TRBV9 and TRBJ2-1; 11 nucleotides line up with TRBD2. Sequencing was carried out using PBMCs. The CDR3: CASSAPVAGGLGVNEQFF. In DNA form, the CDR3 reads TGTGCCAGCAGCGCTCCTGTAGCGGGAGGGCTGGGGGTGAATGAGCAGTTCTTC.